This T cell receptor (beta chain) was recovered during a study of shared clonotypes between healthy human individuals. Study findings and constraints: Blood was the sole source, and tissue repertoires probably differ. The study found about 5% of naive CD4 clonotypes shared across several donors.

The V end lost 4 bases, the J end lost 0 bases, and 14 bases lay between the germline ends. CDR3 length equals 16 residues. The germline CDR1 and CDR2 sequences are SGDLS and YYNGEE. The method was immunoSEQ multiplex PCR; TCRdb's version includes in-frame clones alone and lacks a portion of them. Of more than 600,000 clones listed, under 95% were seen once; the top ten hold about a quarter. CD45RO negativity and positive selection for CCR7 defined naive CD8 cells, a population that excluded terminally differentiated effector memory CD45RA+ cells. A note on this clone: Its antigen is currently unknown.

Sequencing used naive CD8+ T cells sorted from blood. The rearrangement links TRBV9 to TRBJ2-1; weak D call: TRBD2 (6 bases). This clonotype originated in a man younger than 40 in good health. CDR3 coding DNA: TGTGCCAGCAGCCCGGGGACTTCAAGCTCCTACAATGAGCAGTTCTTC. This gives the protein CASSPGTSSSYNEQFF.